The 28 T cell receptor beta chains reported below all come from one sample, sequenced in a study of CD8 T cells in Susac syndrome. The RNA, roughly 0.5 to 1 ug, was put through reverse transcription using random hexamers. TCRdb processed the immunoSEQ multiplex PCR reads anew with MiXCR; each CDR3 protein has one entry. The sample yields 150,000 to 180,000 distinct CDR3 sequences, 94% seen once. Source material: CD8+ T cells from PBMCs. The receptor source for this set is a human donor with multiple sclerosis.

The chain links TRBV15 to TRBJ1-5; D not resolved. Germline V lookup: CDR1 LNHNV, CDR2 YYDKDF (reference sequence). Trimming stripped 5 bases from V and 5 bases from J, with 10 bases between. This CDR3 has 13 residues. The CDR3 loop is CATSYGLDQPQHF. The CDR3 nucleotides are TGTGCCACCAGCTATGGGTTGGATCAGCCCCAGCATTTT.

This clonotype was counted once. Here the CDR3 reads CAWSGRGNYGYTF. CDR3 coding DNA: TGTGCCTGGAGTGGCAGGGGGAACTATGGCTACACCTTC. The chain combines TRBV30 with TRBJ1-2, with TRBD1 matching 7 bases. The CDR3 has 13 residues. In germline, CDR1 is GTSNPN, CDR2 SVGIG (reference sequence). The junction had 1 base not matched to a gene; V was cut back by 1 base and J by 2 bases.

This clonotype was observed once. A read error may account for a junction end that differs from germline. This chain connects TRBV28 to TRBJ2-5, with 8 bases identical to TRBD1. This CDR3 contains 13 residues. Germline assignment: CDR1 MDHEN and CDR2 SYDVKM. In DNA, the CDR3 is TGTGCCAGCACCGGGACAGGTTCAGAGGCCCAGTACTTC. Encoded protein: CASTGTGSEAQYF. Looking up the rest from reference TRBV28 and TRBJ2-5 gives the full variable domain: DVKVTQSSRYLVKRTGEKVFLECVQDMDHENMFWYRQDPGLGLRLIYFSYDVKMKEKGDIPEGYSVSREKKERFSLILESASTNQTSMYLCASTGTGSEAQYFGPGTRLLVL.

This chain joins TRBV7-2 and TRBJ1-5; D is uncertain. Germline V gene sequence: CDR1 SGHTA, CDR2 FQGNSA. The CDR3 loop spans 15 amino acids. V was clipped by 4 bases and J by 0 bases, with 10 bases between them. The CDR3 here is CASSYYSDSNQPQHF. The CDR3 DNA is TGTGCCAGCAGCTACTACTCGGATAGCAATCAGCCCCAGCATTTT.

The chain carries TRBV9 and TRBJ1-2, with D perhaps matching TRBD1 (5 bases). CDR3 length: 13 residues. V was trimmed by 3 bases and J by 4 bases, leaving 10 bases between them. Per germline, CDR1 SGDLS and CDR2 YYNGEE. CDR3 protein: CASSEGYGYGYTF. The CDR3 nucleotides are TGTGCCAGCAGCGAGGGGTATGGCTATGGCTACACCTTC.

The chain combines TRBV5-4 with TRBJ2-7; D gene unclear. Germline V gives CDR1 SGHNT, CDR2 YYREEE (reference sequence). There are 14 residues in the CDR3. V shed 1 base and J shed 5 bases, with 13 bases lying between them. Written as DNA, the CDR3 is TGTGCCAGCAGCTTGTTCCCCTTGACGGACGAGCAGTACTTC. Amino acids: CASSLFPLTDEQYF.

The chain recombines TRBV3-1 with TRBJ2-7; 9 nucleotides align to TRBD1. The germline V gene has CDR1 LGHDT and CDR2 YNNKEL (reference sequence). The CDR3 totals 17 residues. V was clipped by 0 bases and J by 4 bases; unmatched bases: 10. CDR3 residues: CASSQEGRTGVWYEQYF. The CDR3 DNA follows: TGTGCCAGCAGCCAAGAAGGCAGGACAGGGGTATGGTACGAGCAGTACTTC.

V usage is TRBV7-9 and J usage is TRBJ1-1; D call uncertain. V gave up 11 bases and J gave up 3 bases, with 16 bases separating them. The CDR3 sequence is 13 residues long. Germline V gene data show CDR1 as SEHNR and CDR2 as FQNEAQ (reference sequence). CDR3 nucleotide sequence: TGTGCCTGCGAGGGTGGATTGGACACTGAAGCTTTCTTT. Amino acids: CACEGGLDTEAFF.

J is TRBJ1-2 and V is TRBV6-1; TRBD1 is a possible D gene (6 bases). Trimming took off 1 base at V and 4 bases at J, with 13 bases between the two ends. Germline CDR1 reads MNHNS; CDR2 reads SASEGT. There are 15 residues in the CDR3. CDR3 nucleotides: TGTGCCAGCAGTGAAGACAGGGACCTAGGCTATGGCTACACCTTC. Translation gives CASSEDRDLGYGYTF.

V and J are TRBV25-1 and TRBJ1-6; a weak D match, TRBD1 (6 bases). V was cut by 3 bases and J by 10 bases, with 19 bases left in between. Germline V CDR1 and CDR2: MGHDK, SYGVNS. The CDR3 consists of 16 residues. The CDR3 protein is CASSDRDKPLGSPLHF. The CDR3 DNA reads TGTGCCAGCAGTGATCGGGACAAACCATTGGGATCACCCCTCCACTTT.

The chain employs TRBV12-3 or TRBV12-4 and TRBJ2-4; tentative D call: TRBD1 (5 bases). CDR3 length: 16 residues. V dropped 3 bases and J dropped 3 bases, with 15 bases sitting between them. In DNA form, the CDR3 reads TGTGCCAGCAGTTTGGCCCAGGGCAGGGACAAAAACATTCAGTACTTC. Amino acids: CASSLAQGRDKNIQYF.

The chain links TRBV7-2 to TRBJ2-7; D is undetermined. Trimming shortened V by 11 bases and J by 3 bases, and 17 bases separated the two germline ends. The CDR3 has 13 residues. Germline CDR1 and CDR2: SGHTA and FQGNSA. CDR3 coding DNA: TGTGCCTCCAACTCCCCAGGAGACTACGAGCAGTACTTC. Its translation: CASNSPGDYEQYF.

CDR3 bases: TGCGCCAGCAGCCAAGAACCCCTCGGAGAGGAGGGGACCTACGAGCAGTACTTC. It yields the protein CASSQEPLGEEGTYEQYF. The chain recombines TRBV4-3 with TRBJ2-7; D may be TRBD2 (6 bases). CDR3 size: 18 residues. Germline V gene lookup returns CDR1 LGHNA and CDR2 YSLEER. Trimming took 0 bases from V and 2 from J, leaving 20 bases between them.

The chain links TRBV24-1 to TRBJ2-7, with D possibly being TRBD1 or TRBD2 (5 bases each). The CDR3 contains 15 residues. Germline-derived CDR1 and CDR2 are KGHDR and SFDVKD. The V gene lost 3 bases and the J gene lost 1 base, with 12 bases spanning the gap. DNA for the CDR3: TGTGCCACCAGTGATCCTGGGACGGCTTCCTACGAGCAGTACTTC. Translating it yields CATSDPGTASYEQYF.

V and J are TRBV20-1 and TRBJ2-2; D is undetermined. Per the germline V gene, CDR1 is DFQATT and CDR2 is SNEGSKA (reference sequence). The CDR3 is 14 amino acids. V lost 0 bases and J 9 bases, leaving 14 bases between the germline ends. CDR3 sequence reads: CSARDARSHRELFF. Here the CDR3 DNA reads TGCAGTGCTAGAGATGCTAGGTCCCACCGGGAGCTGTTTTTT.

The chain has TRBV27 and TRBJ2-3; D may be TRBD1 (6 bases). From germline, CDR1 is MNHEY and CDR2 SMNVEV (reference sequence). V shed 2 bases and J shed 8 bases, with 8 bases lying between them. CDR3 size: 12 residues. CDR3 DNA: TGTGCCAGCAGTTTAGAGGGGGTTACGCAGTATTTT. As protein: CASSLEGVTQYF.

The chain employs TRBV20-1 and TRBJ1-2; maybe TRBD1 (5 bases). Looked up from germline, CDR1 is DFQATT and CDR2 is SNEGSKA (reference sequence). V dropped 0 bases and J dropped 4 bases, with 15 bases sitting between them. The CDR3 length is 15 residues. The CDR3 reads CSARDREGIFYGYTF. The CDR3 DNA reads TGCAGTGCTAGAGATCGCGAGGGGATTTTCTATGGCTACACCTTC.

The sample holds one count of this clonotype. The chain is built from TRBV7-9 and TRBJ1-6; no firm D call. CDR1 SEHNR and CDR2 FQNEAQ come from the germline V gene (reference sequence). V was clipped by 8 bases and J by 6 bases, with 14 bases between them. The CDR3 runs 14 residues. The CDR3 DNA is TGTGCCAGCGGACCCCCAGGCATTAATTCACCCCTCCACTTT. Its translation is CASGPPGINSPLHF.

This sequence joins TRBV20-1 and TRBJ2-3; D is unclear. V lost 0 bases to trimming and J lost 0 bases, with 13 bases between them. This CDR3 has 16 amino acids. Germline V lookup: CDR1 DFQATT, CDR2 SNEGSKA (reference sequence). In DNA, the CDR3 is TGCAGTGCTAGAGATCTCGTGCAAGCTAGCACAGATACGCAGTATTTT. Translation: CSARDLVQASTDTQYF.

The V call is TRBV27, the J call TRBJ2-7; D is undetermined. The V gene lost 10 bases and the J gene lost 0 bases, with 7 bases spanning the gap. Germline CDR1 MNHEY, CDR2 SMNVEV (reference sequence). The CDR3 is made up of 11 amino acids. This CDR3 reads CATQNSYEQYF. Here the CDR3 DNA reads TGTGCCACCCAAAACTCCTACGAGCAGTACTTC.

V gene TRBV20-1 combines with J gene TRBJ1-1; D is perhaps TRBD1 (6 bases). Germline V gene sequence: CDR1 DFQATT, CDR2 SNEGSKA (reference sequence). V was trimmed by 1 base and J by 7 bases, leaving 25 bases between them. This CDR3 contains 17 residues. Here the CDR3 DNA reads TGCAGTGCTAGAGCCTTTAGGGGGATTATGCCCCCCCGTGAAGCTTTCTTT. Its translation is CSARAFRGIMPPREAFF.

The J gene is TRBJ2-7, the V gene TRBV20-1; D may be TRBD1 (6 bases). The germline V and J ends were trimmed by 5 bases and 0 bases, with 11 bases remaining between them. Germline loops: CDR1 DFQATT, CDR2 SNEGSKA (reference sequence). This CDR3 is built from 13 residues. The CDR3 here is CSARTESSYEQYF. The CDR3, as DNA: TGCAGTGCTCGGACAGAAAGCTCCTACGAGCAGTACTTC.

The rearrangement links TRBV20-1 to TRBJ2-7; 7 nucleotides agree with TRBD1. This CDR3 is built from 16 residues. Trimming removed 4 bases from V and 2 bases from J; junction bases left unmatched: 14. Germline V lookup: CDR1 DFQATT, CDR2 SNEGSKA (reference sequence). The CDR3 nucleotides read TGCAGTGCTAAACCCCTTAACAGGGGTAGCGCCTACGAGCAGTACTTC. Its protein product is CSAKPLNRGSAYEQYF.

V gene TRBV4-1 combines with J gene TRBJ2-4; TRBD2 agrees at 8 bases. The J segment lost 6 bases and the V segment lost 0 bases, leaving 7 bases of the junction unmatched. Germline V gene sequence: CDR1 MGHRA, CDR2 YSYEKL. This CDR3 spans 16 amino acids. The CDR3 loop is CASSQDLGTSGNIQYF. CDR3 nucleotide sequence: TGCGCCAGCAGCCAAGATTTGGGAACTAGCGGAAACATTCAGTACTTC.

The V gene is TRBV20-1, the J gene TRBJ2-7, with 7 bases that match TRBD2. From germline, CDR1 is DFQATT and CDR2 SNEGSKA (reference sequence). V shed 4 bases and J 7 bases; nucleotides not matched to a gene: 16. The CDR3 is made up of 15 amino acids. For the CDR3, the DNA is TGCAGTGCTACCCCTGGGAGGGCTCTACGAGGGGAGCAGTACTTC. It is translated as CSATPGRALRGEQYF.

The rearrangement uses TRBV13 and TRBJ1-2; D remains ambiguous. The CDR3 length is 20 residues. Per germline, CDR1 PRHDT and CDR2 FYEKMQ (reference sequence). V was cut by 5 bases and J by 4 bases, with 32 bases left in between. CDR3 sequence (DNA): TGTGCCAGCAGCGACCAGATGGTCGGTCGCGTTAACTCCATCTCCTATGGCTACACCTTC. It yields the protein CASSDQMVGRVNSISYGYTF.

The V and J genes are TRBV30 and TRBJ1-3; D possibly corresponds to TRBD1 (5 bases). V dropped 4 bases and J dropped 0 bases, with 7 bases sitting between them. The germline gives CDR1 GTSNPN, CDR2 SVGIG (reference sequence). The CDR3 loop spans 13 amino acids. CDR3 nucleotide sequence: TGTGCCTGGACCCAGGGCTCTGGAAACACCATATATTTT. Encoded protein: CAWTQGSGNTIYF.

The chain uses TRBV15 and TRBJ2-3, with TRBD2 identical over 9 bases. The length of the CDR3 is 14 residues. Per germline, CDR1 LNHNV and CDR2 YYDKDF (reference sequence). J lost 6 bases, V lost 8 bases, and 9 bases had no gene match. Written as DNA, the CDR3 is TGTGCCACCTTAGGGAGGCTAGCGGGGGATACGCAGTATTTT. It codes for CATLGRLAGDTQYF.